These 28 T cell receptor beta chains originate from one sample sequenced in a study of T cells after yellow fever vaccination. TCRdb re-called the 5' RACE reads through MiXCR, storing one row per CDR3 protein. The table lists some 550,000 distinct CDR3 sequences, roughly 19% of them singletons. The specimen was PBMCs, collected 15 days after the yellow fever booster vaccination. The origin of the receptors is a man younger than 40 who received the YFV17D yellow fever vaccine.

This sequence joins TRBV29-1 and TRBJ2-3, with D possibly matching TRBD2 (5 bases). The length of the CDR3 is 12 residues. The V end was cut by 6 bases, the J end by 4 bases, with 11 bases between. Germline V lookup: CDR1 SQVTM, CDR2 ANQGSEA. In DNA form, the CDR3 reads TGCAGCGTGGTGGACGGGGCAGATACGCAGTATTTT. Translated, it gives CSVVDGADTQYF.

Only a few counts were recorded for this clonotype. The V and J genes are TRBV23-1 and TRBJ2-7, with D possibly being TRBD2 (6 bases). Being an ORF, TRBV23-1 has a function that is uncertain. The CDR3 sequence is 15 residues long. Trimming removed 3 bases at V and 5 bases at J, with 17 bases between. DNA of the CDR3: TGCGCCAGCAGTCACGTGAAGGAGGGGTACCACGAGCAGTACTTC. Encoded protein: CASSHVKEGYHEQYF.

This clonotype was observed a handful of times. V usage is TRBV10-3 and J usage is TRBJ2-5, with D possibly being TRBD2 (6 bases). Germline V gene sequence: CDR1 ENHRY, CDR2 SYGVKD. Trimming stripped 7 bases from V and 4 bases from J, with 13 bases between. CDR3 length equals 13 residues. DNA of the CDR3: TGTGCCATCACTAGGGACTTCTCAGAGACCCAGTACTTC. This gives the protein CAITRDFSETQYF.

The rearrangement joins TRBV7-3 to TRBJ2-1; 14 bases align to TRBD2. Germline V gene data show CDR1 as SGHTA and CDR2 as FQGTGA. J was trimmed by 8 bases and V by 5 bases; bases with no gene match: 8. The CDR3 length is 16 residues. The CDR3 nucleotides are TGTGCCAGCAGCCCTACGGGACTAGCGGGAGTCCATGAGCAGTTCTTC. Amino acids: CASSPTGLAGVHEQFF.

The gene calls are TRBV27 and TRBJ2-7; D is tentatively TRBD1 or TRBD2 (5 bases each). Germline V lookup: CDR1 MNHEY, CDR2 SMNVEV (reference sequence). V shed 5 bases and J shed 0 bases, with 8 bases lying between them. The CDR3 spans 13 residues. CDR3: CASSGDLSYEQYF. For the CDR3, the DNA is TGTGCCAGCAGTGGGGACCTCTCCTACGAGCAGTACTTC.

This clonotype was counted only a few times. The rearrangement joins TRBV11-2 to TRBJ2-5; no clear D gene. This CDR3 has 16 residues. Trimming removed 0 bases at V and 4 bases at J, with 15 bases between. Per the germline V gene, CDR1 is SGHAT and CDR2 is FQNNGV. The CDR3 nucleotides read TGTGCCAGCAGCTTAGAAGGTTATCCCTCCAGAGAGACCCAGTACTTC. Its translation: CASSLEGYPSRETQYF.

The chain is built from TRBV9 and TRBJ1-4; D may be TRBD1 (6 bases). CDR1 SGDLS and CDR2 YYNGEE come from the germline V gene. The CDR3 spans 16 residues. Trimming took off 4 bases at V and 4 bases at J, with 17 bases between the two ends. The CDR3 region is CASSPLTGALNEKLFF. The CDR3 DNA sequence: TGTGCCAGCAGCCCACTGACAGGTGCGCTTAATGAAAAACTGTTTTTT.

Comments on this clonotype: A read error is likely, as this CDR3 ends without the conserved phenylalanine or tryptophan. This chain joins TRBV5-1 and TRBJ2-3, with D unresolved. From germline, CDR1 is SGHRS and CDR2 YFSETQ. Trimming took 6 bases from V and 1 from J, leaving 15 bases between them. The CDR3 is 15 residues long. DNA for the CDR3: TGCGCCAGCATAGACGGGCGTGTGGGCACAGATACGCAGTATATT. Its protein product is CASIDGRVGTDTQYI.

CDR3 protein: CASSLGESYGDEQFF. CDR3 DNA sequence: TGTGCCAGCAGCTTAGGAGAGAGTTACGGCGATGAGCAGTTCTTC. The J gene is TRBJ2-1, the V gene TRBV7-9, with no clear D. This CDR3 contains 15 residues. CDR1 is SEHNR, CDR2 FQNEAQ, per germline (reference sequence). V was shortened by 1 base and J by 8 bases, with 15 bases between the two germline ends.

The chain uses TRBV13 and TRBJ2-7; 8 bases fit TRBD2. The CDR3 runs 15 residues. CDR1 and CDR2 from the germline V gene are PRHDT and FYEKMQ (reference sequence). Trimming cost V 6 bases and J 6 bases; bases outside gene matches: 13. The CDR3 reads CASSLNSGEFLEQYF. The CDR3 DNA is TGTGCCAGCAGTCTAAATAGCGGGGAGTTCCTCGAGCAGTACTTC.

V gene TRBV3-1 combines with J gene TRBJ2-1; no reliable D call. The V gene's germline CDR1 is LGHDT and CDR2 YNNKEL (reference sequence). This CDR3 region has 14 residues. V lost 0 bases and J lost 5, with 8 bases in between. The CDR3 reads CASSQDGADNEQFF. For the CDR3, the DNA is TGTGCCAGCAGCCAAGACGGAGCCGACAATGAGCAGTTCTTC.

This chain links TRBV20-1 with TRBJ2-2; D perhaps matches TRBD1 (5 bases). Germline lookup yields CDR1 DFQATT and CDR2 SNEGSKA (reference sequence). Trimming pared 3 bases from V and 3 bases from J, leaving 14 bases between. This CDR3 comprises 15 residues. In DNA form, the CDR3 reads TGCAGTGCTAGCGTGGGGCTCGGGTACACCGGGGAGCTGTTTTTT. Translating gives CSASVGLGYTGELFF.

This clonotype was counted a few times. This chain links TRBV6-1 with TRBJ2-5, with 11 nucleotides matching TRBD2. The CDR3 runs 15 residues. Germline lookup yields CDR1 MNHNS and CDR2 SASEGT. The J segment lost 1 base and the V segment lost 10 bases, leaving 8 bases of the junction unmatched. CDR3 bases: TGTGCCACCTCTTTAGCGGGAGGGCTCCAAGAGACCCAGTACTTC. It encodes CATSLAGGLQETQYF.

The chain combines TRBV5-1 with TRBJ2-3, with 8 bases lining up with TRBD1. CDR3 length: 16 amino acids. Germline assignment: CDR1 SGHRS and CDR2 YFSETQ. V was pared by 4 bases and J by 1 base, with 8 bases of the junction left unmatched. The CDR3: CASSQGQARGTDTQYF. DNA for the CDR3: TGCGCCAGCAGCCAGGGACAGGCGAGAGGCACAGATACGCAGTATTTT.

This clonotype was seen more than once but under ten times. This sequence joins TRBV10-2 and TRBJ2-1; TRBD1 agrees at 7 bases. Unmatched junction bases numbered 6, after V lost 10 bases and J lost 9 bases. Germline V gene lookup returns CDR1 WSHSY and CDR2 SAAADI. The CDR3 consists of 11 residues. The CDR3 nucleotides are TGCGCCACCCAACAGGGGACTGAGCAGTTCTTC. Translation gives CATQQGTEQFF.

This clonotype has more than one count but fewer than ten. V is TRBV7-2 and J is TRBJ2-7; D gene unclear. V lost 4 bases, J lost 2 bases, and 9 bases lay in between. Germline-derived CDR1 and CDR2 are SGHTA and FQGNSA. The CDR3 spans 13 residues. The chain's CDR3 is CASSSDKAYEQYF. The CDR3 DNA reads TGTGCCAGCAGCTCCGACAAAGCCTACGAGCAGTACTTC.

The chain couples TRBV4-3 to TRBJ2-5; weak D call: TRBD1 (6 bases). The CDR3 contains 15 residues. Looked up from germline, CDR1 is LGHNA and CDR2 is YSLEER. V shed 1 base and J shed 4 bases, with 13 bases lying between them. The CDR3 here is CASSQVPGAGETQYF. The CDR3 DNA reads TGCGCCAGCAGCCAAGTCCCAGGGGCGGGAGAGACCCAGTACTTC.

This clonotype was seen a few times. The V and J genes are TRBV6-2 or TRBV6-3 and TRBJ2-3, with D unclear. V dropped 7 bases and J dropped 4 bases, with 6 bases sitting between them. CDR1 and CDR2 from the germline V gene are MNHEY and SVGEGT. The length of the CDR3 is 11 residues. The CDR3 protein is CASTSSDTQYF. The CDR3 DNA sequence: TGTGCCAGCACGTCCTCAGATACGCAGTATTTT.

This rearrangement joins TRBV25-1 to TRBJ1-2, with TRBD1 matching over 7 bases. V dropped 2 bases and J dropped 4; count of bases not matched to a gene: 10. The CDR3 runs 16 residues. Germline V CDR1 and CDR2: MGHDK, SYGVNS. CDR3 coding DNA: TGTGCCAGCAGTGAACCCCAGGGGGACCGATCCTATGGCTACACCTTC. Encoded protein: CASSEPQGDRSYGYTF.

This clonotype came up a few times. The V and J genes are TRBV20-1 and TRBJ2-1; 8 bases fit TRBD1. CDR3 length: 15 amino acids. J gave up 0 bases and V 0 bases, and 1 base lay outside the gene matches. CDR1 and CDR2 (germline): DFQATT, SNEGSKA (reference sequence). CDR3 sequence (DNA): TGCAGTGCTAGAGACCAGGGGGCCTCCTACAATGAGCAGTTCTTC. Translating it yields CSARDQGASYNEQFF.

The chain employs TRBV6-5 and TRBJ2-4; D is perhaps TRBD1 or TRBD2 (5 bases each). The germline V gene has CDR1 MNHEY and CDR2 SVGAGI. CDR3 length: 11 amino acids. V shed 8 bases and J shed 8 bases, with 10 bases lying between them. The CDR3 nucleotides read TGTGCCAGCTCTAGGGGACACATTCAGTACTTC. Translation gives CASSRGHIQYF.

This clonotype was observed a few times. The J gene is TRBJ2-7, the V gene TRBV10-3, with 10 bases aligning to TRBD2. The germline V gene encodes CDR1 ENHRY and CDR2 SYGVKD. This CDR3 has 14 amino acids. J was trimmed by 0 bases and V by 5 bases; bases with no gene match: 1. CDR3 protein: CAISSSGSSYEQYF. CDR3 nucleotide sequence: TGTGCCATCAGTTCTAGCGGGAGCTCCTACGAGCAGTACTTC.

The chain has TRBV28 and TRBJ2-1, with D unresolved. Germline assignment: CDR1 MDHEN and CDR2 SYDVKM. With 3 bases removed from V and 5 bases from J, the gap between germline ends came to 11 bases. The CDR3 runs to 14 residues. CDR3 nucleotides: TGTGCCAGCAGTTTTTACCGGATGAACAATGAGCAGTTCTTC. The encoded protein is CASSFYRMNNEQFF.

This clonotype was observed a few times. The CDR3 DNA sequence: TGTGCCAGCAGCTTAGATGTAGCGGGAGGGGGCCTCGAGCAGTACTTC. This translates into CASSLDVAGGGLEQYF. The chain links TRBV7-2 to TRBJ2-7, with TRBD2 matching 11 bases. V shed 1 base, J shed 6 bases, and the junction held 8 bases outside the gene matches. Germline-derived CDR1 and CDR2 are SGHTA and FQGNSA. The CDR3 sequence is 16 residues long.

A single count supports this clonotype. This chain uses TRBV9 with TRBJ2-1; 7 bases align to TRBD2. The V gene's germline CDR1 is SGDLS and CDR2 YYNGEE. This CDR3 region has 16 residues. The V segment lost 1 base and the J segment 4 bases; nucleotides outside the gene matches: 8. The CDR3 loop reads CASSVWAGDPYNEQFF. The DNA of the CDR3 is TGTGCCAGCAGCGTATGGGCGGGAGACCCATACAATGAGCAGTTCTTC.

The rearrangement joins TRBV5-1 to TRBJ2-7; 9 positions agree with TRBD1. This CDR3 contains 14 residues. J was trimmed by 4 bases and V by 5 bases; bases with no gene match: 7. Germline assignment: CDR1 SGHRS and CDR2 YFSETQ. CDR3 in DNA: TGCGCCAGCAGACCGGGACAGGGTAATTACGAGCAGTACTTC. This gives the protein CASRPGQGNYEQYF.

This clonotype was counted between two and nine times. The DNA of the CDR3 is TGTGCCACCAGCCGGGGACAGGGAAGAGGCGAGCAGTACTTC. Protein: CATSRGQGRGEQYF. V is TRBV15 and J is TRBJ2-7, with 9 nucleotides matching TRBD1. V gave up 5 bases and J gave up 6 bases; unmatched junction bases: 8. Germline V lookup: CDR1 LNHNV, CDR2 YYDKDF (reference sequence). The CDR3 is 14 amino acids.

The gene calls are TRBV5-5 and TRBJ2-3, with 7 bases aligning to TRBD2. Looked up from germline, CDR1 is SGHKS and CDR2 is YYEKEE (reference sequence). This CDR3 comprises 17 residues. Losses at the gene ends were 4 bases for V and 2 bases for J; bases not matched to a gene: 13. CDR3: CASSPTLAGTLTDTQYF. The CDR3 coding sequence is TGTGCCAGCAGCCCGACGTTAGCGGGCACCCTCACAGATACGCAGTATTTT.